One and the same sample provided the 5 T cell receptor beta chains below, sequenced in a study of T cells in Graves' hyperthyroidism and ophthalmopathy. The CDR3 regions of TCR beta were amplified from RNA transcripts. TCR CDR3 regions were first amplified by RT-PCR with HTBI primers. TCRdb itself ran the multiplex PCR reads through MiXCR, one entry per CDR3 protein. The sample has about 250,000 distinct CDR3 sequences; about 24% are singletons. What was sequenced was blood. These receptors originate from a woman in her 40s with Graves' ophthalmopathy.

Ten or more counts support this clonotype. This sequence joins TRBV5-1 and TRBJ2-6; no reliable D call. The CDR3 consists of 16 residues. Trimming left V 4 bases short and J 0 bases short, with 11 bases between. Germline CDR1 and CDR2: SGHRS and YFSETQ. The CDR3 reads CASSPPAYSGANVLTF. The CDR3 DNA sequence: TGCGCCAGCAGCCCCCCTGCGTACTCTGGGGCCAACGTCCTGACTTTC.

This clonotype came up many times. The chain couples TRBV7-2 to TRBJ1-1; D gene uncertain. This CDR3 has 13 amino acids. CDR1 is SGHTA and CDR2 is FQGNSA in the germline V gene. Trimming left V 5 bases short and J 0 bases short, with 7 bases between. In DNA, the CDR3 is TGTGCCAGCAGCCCAGGACTGAACACTGAAGCTTTCTTT. It yields the protein CASSPGLNTEAFF.

The V and J genes are TRBV19 and TRBJ2-2; D not resolved. The germline V gene encodes CDR1 LNHDA and CDR2 SQIVND (reference sequence). The CDR3 spans 10 residues. Trimming took 11 bases from V and 8 from J, leaving 9 bases between them. CDR3 protein: CASHGGELFF. The CDR3 nucleotides read TGTGCCTCCCATGGGGGGGAGCTGTTTTTT.

This clonotype has at least ten counts. The chain is built from TRBV13 and TRBJ1-2; D gene uncertain. V lost 4 bases and J lost 5, with 14 bases in between. Per germline, CDR1 PRHDT and CDR2 FYEKMQ (reference sequence). The CDR3 spans 14 residues. The CDR3 DNA reads TGTGCCAGCAGCTCAGGACGAACTACGTATGGCTACACCTTC. It yields the protein CASSSGRTTYGYTF.

This clonotype was seen at least ten times. The genes are TRBV4-1 and TRBJ2-6; D remains ambiguous. CDR3 size: 15 residues. Trimming removed 4 bases at V and 2 bases at J, with 9 bases between. Germline-derived CDR1 and CDR2 are MGHRA and YSYEKL. The CDR3 sequence is CASSRVETGANVLTF. Here the CDR3 DNA reads TGCGCCAGCAGCCGTGTTGAGACTGGGGCCAACGTCCTGACTTTC.